One T cell receptor beta chain is described in this entry. The antigen is not known. The data were taken from a study of cytomegalovirus exposure and HLA in healthy donors. Whole-study results and caveats: The authors considered a cluster of highly shared sequence variants likely to be a sequencing artifact.

There are 18 residues in the CDR3. The trim removed 4 bases at V and 2 bases at J, leaving 12 bases unmatched. Germline values: CDR1 SGDLS, CDR2 YYNGEE. The PCR had 60 Vbeta and 13 Jbeta primers. Generated by immunoSEQ multiplex PCR, the TCRdb table keeps only in-frame clones and is missing some. The table lists under 200,000 clones, 75% to 90% of them singletons, with approximately 0.31% in the top ten. Sequences were obtained from PBMCs. The receptor comes from a woman in her 30s in good health and CMV-seronegative. The chain recombines TRBV9 with TRBJ2-6, with TRBD1 identical over 7 bases. The DNA for the CDR3 is TGTGCCAGCAGCCCCACCCGACAGGGTAGGGCTGGGGCCAACGTCCTGACTTTC. It encodes CASSPTRQGRAGANVLTF. Full variable domain (rest looked up from reference TRBV9 and TRBJ2-6): DSGVTQTPKHLITATGQRVTLRCSPRSGDLSVYWYQQSLDQGLQFLIQYYNGEERAKGNILERFSAQQFPDLHSELNLSSLELGDSALYFCASSPTRQGRAGANVLTFGAGSRLTVL.